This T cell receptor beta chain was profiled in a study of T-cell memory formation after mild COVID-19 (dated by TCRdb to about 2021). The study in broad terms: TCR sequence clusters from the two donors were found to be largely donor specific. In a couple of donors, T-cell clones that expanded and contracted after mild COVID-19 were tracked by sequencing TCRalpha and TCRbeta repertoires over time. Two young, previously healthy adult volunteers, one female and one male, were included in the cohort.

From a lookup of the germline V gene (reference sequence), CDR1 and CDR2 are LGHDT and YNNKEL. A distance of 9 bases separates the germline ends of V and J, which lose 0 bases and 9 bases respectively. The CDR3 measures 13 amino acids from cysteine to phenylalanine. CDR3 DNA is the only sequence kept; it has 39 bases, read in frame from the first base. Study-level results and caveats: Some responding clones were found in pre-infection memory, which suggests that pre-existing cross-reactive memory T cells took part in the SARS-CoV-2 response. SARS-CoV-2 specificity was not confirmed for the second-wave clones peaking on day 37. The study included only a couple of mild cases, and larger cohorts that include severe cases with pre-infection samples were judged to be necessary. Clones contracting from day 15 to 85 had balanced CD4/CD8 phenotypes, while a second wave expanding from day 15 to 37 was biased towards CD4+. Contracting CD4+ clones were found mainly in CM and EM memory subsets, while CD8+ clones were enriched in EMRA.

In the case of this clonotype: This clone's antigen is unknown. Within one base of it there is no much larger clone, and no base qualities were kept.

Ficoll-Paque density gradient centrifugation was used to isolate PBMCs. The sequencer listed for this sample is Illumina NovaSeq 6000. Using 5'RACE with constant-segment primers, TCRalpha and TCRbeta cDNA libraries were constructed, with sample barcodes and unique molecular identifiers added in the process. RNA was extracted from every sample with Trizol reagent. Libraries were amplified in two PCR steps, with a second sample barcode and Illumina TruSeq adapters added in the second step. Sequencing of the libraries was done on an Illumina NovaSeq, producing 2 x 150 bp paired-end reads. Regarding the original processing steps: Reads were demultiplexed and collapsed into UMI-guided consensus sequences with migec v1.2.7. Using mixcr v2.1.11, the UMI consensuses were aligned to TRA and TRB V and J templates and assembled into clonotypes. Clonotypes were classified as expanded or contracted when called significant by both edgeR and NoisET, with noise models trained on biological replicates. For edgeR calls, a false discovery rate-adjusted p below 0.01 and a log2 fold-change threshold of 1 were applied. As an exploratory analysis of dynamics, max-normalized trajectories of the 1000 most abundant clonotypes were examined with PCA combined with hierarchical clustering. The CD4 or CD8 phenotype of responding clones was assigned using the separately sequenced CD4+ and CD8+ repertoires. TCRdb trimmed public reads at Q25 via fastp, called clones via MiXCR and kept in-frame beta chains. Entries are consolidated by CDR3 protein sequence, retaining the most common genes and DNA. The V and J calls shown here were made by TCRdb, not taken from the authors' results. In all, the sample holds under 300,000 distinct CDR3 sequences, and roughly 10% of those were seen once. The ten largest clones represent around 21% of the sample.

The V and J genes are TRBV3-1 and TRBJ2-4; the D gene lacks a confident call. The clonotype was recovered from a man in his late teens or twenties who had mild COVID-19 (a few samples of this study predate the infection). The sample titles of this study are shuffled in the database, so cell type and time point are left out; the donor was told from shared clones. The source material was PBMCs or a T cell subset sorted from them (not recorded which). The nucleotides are TGTGCCAGCAGCCAAGAGGGGTATGGCATTCAGTACTTC. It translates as CASSQEGYGIQYF.